The T cell receptor (beta chain) described here comes from a study of blood T cell repertoires in COVID-19. The table lists this clone with a few counts. Original methodology: Estimation of nucleated cell counts was performed using reference gene primer amplification. The data were produced by immunoSEQ multiplex PCR, yet TCRdb's version contains in-frame clones alone and is incomplete. Clonal size and the V and J genes are those of that table, whereas D and trimming came from the DNA. The table includes 15,000 to 20,000 clones, 70% to 85% detected once. V lost 4 bases to trimming and J lost 8 bases, with 15 bases between them. The CDR3 loop spans 14 amino acids. Per germline, CDR1 MNHEY and CDR2 SVGEGT.

This chain connects TRBV6-2 or TRBV6-3 to TRBJ2-1; D is possibly TRBD1 (5 bases). The sample comprised peripheral blood. This receptor was identified in a human donor in a cohort sampled during active COVID-19. CDR3 sequence: CASSWTQTVHEQFF. The CDR3 region has the DNA TGTGCCAGCAGTTGGACACAAACGGTCCATGAGCAGTTCTTC.